The rows below give T cell receptor beta chains drawn from one sample of a study of T cell responses to AZD1222 COVID-19 vaccine. Produced via immunoSEQ multiplex PCR; TCRdb's table is partial and in-frame only. The data show fewer than 120,000 clones, approximately 90% seen once. The source was peripheral blood, collected 28 days after the second AZD1222 dose. The origin of the receptors is an adult who received the AZD1222 COVID-19 vaccine. CDR3s leave out the opening cysteine and the closing phenylalanine or tryptophan.

TRBJ1-3,TRBV5-6,12,ASSLNRPGNTIY
TRBJ2-1,TRBV28,12,ASSVTVSYNEQF
TRBJ2-5,TRBV13,10,ASSLQIGTQY
TRBJ2-1,TRBV11-2,11,ASSRAGYNEQF
TRBJ1-2,TRBV18,14,ASSPGSSTQDYGYT
TRBJ1-1,TRBV25-1,14,ASSEERESMNTEAF
TRBJ2-1,TRBV25-1,16,ASSEYPGLAGSYNEQF
TRBJ2-3,TRBV10-3,13,AISESNIDPTLGY
TRBJ2-5,TRBV14,11,ASSQVQLETQY
TRBJ1-2,TRBV29-1,11,SVEEVVNYGYT
TRBJ2-5,TRBV11-2,14,ASSSWKRGKQETQY
TRBJ2-5,TRBV5-8,13,ASSSRQGTQETQY
TRBJ2-5,TRBV19,11,ASSFTGGETQY
TRBJ1-3,TRBV19,14,ASSGQGTASGNTIY
TRBJ2-7,TRBV5-1,14,ASSLVSTASPYEQY
TRBJ1-1,TRBV3-1/TRBV3-2,11,ASSQTNREQGF
TRBJ2-7,TRBV5-1,11,ASSSPGEYEQY
TRBJ1-5,TRBV28,11,ASSYSPNQPQH
TRBJ2-1,TRBV5-1,13,ASSFAGAPYNEQF
TRBJ2-5,TRBV5-1,12,ASSRGQFEETQY
TRBJ1-3,TRBV6-1,13,ASSESLGSGNTIY
TRBJ2-5,TRBV19,8,ASGRETQY
TRBJ2-2,TRBV10-3,14,AISESGGANTGELF
TRBJ2-1,TRBV14,12,ASSVLAGGDEQF
TRBJ1-6,TRBV2,13,ASVVGDDYNSPLH
TRBJ1-4,TRBV2,12,ASSRDRDNEKLF
TRBJ1-3,TRBV18,15,ASSGGTATLSGNTIY
TRBJ1-1,TRBV5-4,10,ASSFGRAEAF
TRBJ1-2,TRBV4-2,15,ASSQAGTTRGQDGYT
TRBJ2-7,TRBV28,12,ASSRGTGGYEQY
TRBJ1-1,TRBV14,13,ASSQVDRGRTEAF
TRBJ2-1,TRBV29-1,10,SLASGYNEQF
TRBJ1-2,TRBV29-1,11,SARQGARRGYT
TRBJ1-2,TRBV6-5,10,ASSSQNYGYT
TRBJ2-7,TRBV27,13,ASSVLTKFSYEQY
TRBJ1-3,TRBV6-6,13,ASSPRGGTGNTIY
TRBJ2-7,TRBV5-4,10,ASSVGLYEQY
TRBJ1-4,TRBV5-1,13,ASSSEGATNEKLF
TRBJ2-7,TRBV6-6,14,ASSFASGMNPTRQY
TRBJ2-3,TRBV11-2,12,ASSLRGSTDTQY
TRBJ2-3,TRBV2,13,ASRGRDTFTDTQY